These 28 T cell receptor beta chains were all obtained from the same sample, sequenced in a study of T cell responses to AZD1222 COVID-19 vaccine. Generated by immunoSEQ multiplex PCR, the TCRdb table keeps only in-frame clones and is missing some. Among more than 150,000 clones listed, roughly 88% were seen once. This specimen consisted of peripheral blood, obtained on day 0 of AZD1222 vaccination. Every receptor here comes from an adult in good health.

This rearrangement joins TRBV6-5 to TRBJ1-5, with D maybe TRBD1 (5 bases). Trimming cost V 2 bases and J 0 bases, with 11 bases left between them. The germline V gene encodes CDR1 MNHEY and CDR2 SVGAGI. CDR3 size: 16 residues. The CDR3 sequence is CASSYGGRYSNQPQHF. DNA of the CDR3: TGTGCCAGCAGTTACGGGGGACGGTATAGCAATCAGCCCCAGCATTTT.

This chain connects TRBV5-8 to TRBJ2-7; D is unresolved. V was shortened by 4 bases and J by 0 bases, with 8 bases between the two germline ends. Germline-derived CDR1 and CDR2 are SGHTS and YDEGEE. The CDR3 consists of 13 residues. The chain's CDR3 is CASSVGPSYEQYF. The CDR3 DNA reads as TGTGCCAGCAGCGTCGGGCCCTCCTACGAGCAGTACTTC.

The V and J genes are TRBV27 and TRBJ2-1; 12 bases match TRBD2. V trimming: 4 bases; J trimming: 7 bases; junction bases outside the gene matches: 5. The CDR3 runs to 15 residues. The V gene's germline CDR1 is MNHEY and CDR2 SMNVEV (reference sequence). The chain's CDR3 is CASSSLAGGWNEQFF. CDR3 bases: TGTGCCAGCAGTTCCCTAGCGGGGGGGTGGAATGAGCAGTTCTTC.

This chain connects TRBV9 to TRBJ1-1; possibly TRBD1 for D (5 bases). V was clipped by 4 bases and J by 3 bases, with 19 bases between them. The CDR3 totals 16 residues. From germline, CDR1 is SGDLS and CDR2 YYNGEE. The CDR3 reads CASSSSGGASDTEAFF. CDR3 coding DNA: TGTGCCAGCAGCTCCTCCGGAGGGGCTAGTGACACTGAAGCTTTCTTT.

The chain employs TRBV28 and TRBJ2-7; 10 bases agree with TRBD1. Trimming took 3 bases from V and 4 from J; bases not matched to a gene: 3. There are 14 residues in the CDR3. CDR1 is MDHEN, CDR2 SYDVKM, per germline. The CDR3 protein is CASSLTGGAYEQYF. CDR3 nucleotide sequence: TGTGCCAGCAGTTTGACAGGGGGCGCGTACGAGCAGTACTTC.

The chain couples TRBV10-3 to TRBJ1-3; TRBD1 might be the D (6 bases). The CDR3 extends over 14 amino acids. Germline V gene lookup returns CDR1 ENHRY and CDR2 SYGVKD. V lost 6 bases to trimming and J lost 6 bases, with 15 bases between them. The CDR3 loop reads CAIRQGMEANTIYF. The CDR3, as DNA: TGTGCCATCAGGCAGGGGATGGAAGCAAACACCATATATTTT.

Only a few counts were recorded for this clone. The chain has TRBV6-5 and TRBJ1-6; D ambiguous. V lost 0 bases to trimming and J lost 5 bases, with 2 bases between them. The CDR3 is 13 amino acids. Germline V gene data show CDR1 as MNHEY and CDR2 as SVGAGI. The CDR3, as DNA: TGTGCCAGCAGTTACTCAGATAATTCACCCCTCCACTTT. Its translation: CASSYSDNSPLHF.

This clone showed up just a few times. This chain uses TRBV6-6 with TRBJ1-2, with TRBD1 matching over 7 bases. V lost 3 bases to trimming and J lost 3 bases; unmatched junction nucleotides: 1. Germline V lookup: CDR1 MNHNY, CDR2 SVGAGI (reference sequence). The CDR3 runs 13 residues. The CDR3 region is CASSYGQDYGYTF. CDR3 coding DNA: TGTGCCAGCAGTTATGGACAGGACTATGGCTACACCTTC.

The CDR3 DNA is TGTGCCAGCAGTTTGAGACAGGGGGCGTCTCCCTACGAGCAGTACTTC. Translation gives CASSLRQGASPYEQYF. The genes are TRBV27 and TRBJ2-7; 10 nucleotides match TRBD1. Trimming cost V 3 bases and J 2 bases; bases outside gene matches: 7. The CDR3 runs to 16 residues. Germline CDR1 reads MNHEY; CDR2 reads SMNVEV (reference sequence).

The chain is built from TRBV9 and TRBJ1-2; possible D gene TRBD1, 6 bases. V was trimmed by 4 bases and J by 7 bases, leaving 20 bases between them. This CDR3 contains 15 residues. Germline lookup yields CDR1 SGDLS and CDR2 YYNGEE. CDR3 DNA: TGTGCCAGCAGCCTCCGGACAGAGTCCCTTGGTGGCTACACCTTC. Its translation: CASSLRTESLGGYTF.

The chain carries TRBV5-5 and TRBJ1-1, with 10 bases aligning to TRBD1. This CDR3 comprises 15 residues. Germline assignment: CDR1 SGHKS and CDR2 YYEKEE (reference sequence). J was trimmed by 7 bases and V by 2 bases; bases with no gene match: 8. CDR3 sequence reads: CASSFADRGLGEAFF. CDR3 sequence (DNA): TGTGCCAGCAGCTTCGCAGACAGGGGGCTTGGTGAAGCTTTCTTT. The full variable domain, completed using reference TRBV5-5 and TRBJ1-1, is DAGVTQSPTHLIKTRGQQVTLRCSPISGHKSVSWYQQVLGQGPQFIFQYYEKEERGRGNFPDRFSARQFPNYSSELNVNALLLGDSALYLCASSFADRGLGEAFFGQGTRLTVV.

The chain combines TRBV7-2 with TRBJ1-1, with 7 bases fitting TRBD1. CDR3 size: 13 residues. Germline lookup yields CDR1 SGHTA and CDR2 FQGNSA. After removal of 5 bases from V and 7 bases from J, the junction contained 7 bases not matched to a gene. The CDR3 here is CASSSLTGLEAFF. As DNA, the CDR3 is TGTGCCAGCAGCAGCCTGACAGGGCTTGAAGCTTTCTTT.

The rearrangement joins TRBV7-2 to TRBJ2-3, with 8 nucleotides matching TRBD2. From germline, CDR1 is SGHTA and CDR2 FQGNSA. Losses at the gene ends were 5 bases for V and 4 bases for J; bases not matched to a gene: 11. The CDR3 totals 16 residues. The CDR3: CASSIAGLAFADTQYF. The CDR3 DNA sequence: TGTGCCAGCAGCATCGCAGGACTAGCTTTTGCAGATACGCAGTATTTT. The variable domain in full, completed from reference TRBV7-2 and TRBJ2-3, reads GAGVSQSPSNKVTEKGKDVELRCDPISGHTALYWYRQSLGQGLEFLIYFQGNSAPDKSGLPSDRFSAERTGGSVSTLTIQRTQQEDSAVYLCASSIAGLAFADTQYFGPGTRLTVL.

The V gene is TRBV5-6, the J gene TRBJ2-1, with TRBD2 matching 9 bases. The trim removed 6 bases at V and 7 bases at J, leaving 11 bases unmatched. This CDR3 region has 15 residues. CDR1 is SGHDT, CDR2 YYEEEE, per germline. The CDR3 sequence is CASTGLAGRINEQFF. The CDR3 coding sequence is TGTGCCAGCACTGGCCTAGCGGGAAGAATTAATGAGCAGTTCTTC. The full variable domain, in which reference TRBV5-6 and TRBJ2-1 provide the parts outside the CDR3, is DAGVTQSPTHLIKTRGQQVTLRCSPKSGHDTVSWYQQALGQGPQFIFQYYEEEERQRGNFPDRFSGHQFPNYSSELNVNALLLGDSALYLCASTGLAGRINEQFFGPGTRLTVL.

The chain has TRBV12-3 or TRBV12-4 and TRBJ1-6; D not certain. CDR3 length: 12 residues. The V and J ends lost 4 bases and 14 bases respectively, with 12 bases between them. For the CDR3, the DNA is TGTGCCAGCAGTTCCGACGGATGGGCCCTCCACTTT. This encodes CASSSDGWALHF.

The chain employs TRBV11-2 and TRBJ2-7; TRBD2 aligns across 10 bases. Germline V gene sequence: CDR1 SGHAT, CDR2 FQNNGV. Unmatched junction bases numbered 12, after V lost 1 base and J lost 3 bases. The CDR3 runs 18 residues. DNA for the CDR3: TGTGCCAGCAGCTTAGCGCCCAGCGGGAGGGACCTCTTCTACGAGCAGTACTTC. It encodes CASSLAPSGRDLFYEQYF.

This rearrangement joins TRBV7-9 to TRBJ1-2; D gene uncertain. V lost 5 bases and J lost 4, with 8 bases in between. Germline assignment: CDR1 SEHNR and CDR2 FQNEAQ (reference sequence). This CDR3 is 12 amino acids long. The DNA for the CDR3 is TGTGCCAGCAGCCCCGGGTCCTATGGCTACACCTTC. Its protein product is CASSPGSYGYTF. The variable domain in full, with the rest retrieved from reference TRBV7-9 and TRBJ1-2, is DTGVSQNPRHKITKRGQNVTFRCDPISEHNRLYWYRQTLGQGPEFLTYFQNEAQLEKSRLLSDRFSAERPKGSFSTLEIQRTEQGDSAMYLCASSPGSYGYTFGSGTRLTVV.

The V gene is TRBV6-5, the J gene TRBJ1-1, with 7 bases lining up with TRBD1. In germline, CDR1 is MNHEY, CDR2 SVGAGI. Trimming took 7 bases from V and 4 from J; bases not matched to a gene: 9. The length of the CDR3 is 14 residues. CDR3 residues: CASILDRRGTEAFF. As DNA, the CDR3 is TGTGCCAGCATTCTGGACAGGAGGGGCACTGAAGCTTTCTTT.

Turning to this clone: Given the absence of the conserved phenylalanine or tryptophan at the CDR3 end, a read error is likely. The chain links TRBV27 to TRBJ1-5; D gene uncertain. V gave up 4 bases and J gave up 0 bases, with 7 bases separating them. This CDR3 region has 14 residues. CDR1 is MNHEY and CDR2 is SMNVEV in the germline V gene (reference sequence). This CDR3 reads CASSSEYSNQPQHL. Written as DNA, the CDR3 is TGTGCCAGCAGTTCCGAGTATAGCAATCAGCCCCAGCATCTT.

The V gene is TRBV7-8, the J gene TRBJ1-6, with D possibly matching TRBD1 (6 bases). Per germline, CDR1 SGHVS and CDR2 FQNEAQ. The CDR3 sequence is 15 residues long. Trimming cost V 1 base and J 7 bases, with 11 bases left between them. The CDR3 DNA reads TGTGCCAGCAGCTTAGAGGACAGATCAAATTCACCCCTCCACTTT. Its translation is CASSLEDRSNSPLHF. Based on the CDR3 plus reference TRBV7-8 and TRBJ1-6, the full variable domain is GAGVSQSPRYKVAKRGQDVALRCDPISGHVSLFWYQQALGQGPEFLTYFQNEAQLDKSGLPSDRFFAERPEGSVSTLKIQRTQQEDSAVYLCASSLEDRSNSPLHFGNGTRLTVT.

Remarks on this clone: The same CDR3 can be traced to other DNA sequences in this sample. The V call is TRBV30, the J call TRBJ1-5; D is perhaps TRBD1 (5 bases). The ends were cut back, 2 bases at V and 1 base at J, with 9 bases in the middle. This CDR3 is built from 14 residues. The germline CDR1 and CDR2 sequences are GTSNPN and SVGIG (reference sequence). The CDR3 DNA reads TGTGCCTGGAGTAGGGGCGGGAGCAATCAGCCCCAGCATTTT. It encodes CAWSRGGSNQPQHF.

V and J are TRBV5-4 and TRBJ2-1, with 10 bases identical to TRBD1. CDR1 and CDR2 from the germline V gene are SGHNT and YYREEE (reference sequence). The CDR3 has 16 residues. The ends lost 3 bases at V and 3 bases at J; junction bases unmatched: 6. In nucleotides, the CDR3 is TGTGCCAGCAGCTCCCTCCGGGACAGGGGCTACAATGAGCAGTTCTTC. Its protein product is CASSSLRDRGYNEQFF.

J is TRBJ1-3 and V is TRBV5-1, with 9 positions matching TRBD1. The V and J ends lost 0 bases and 4 bases, in that order; junction bases with no gene match: 2. Germline lookup yields CDR1 SGHRS and CDR2 YFSETQ. CDR3 length: 15 residues. CDR3 DNA: TGCGCCAGCAGCTTGGGGGACAGGGCAGGAAACACCATATATTTT. It codes for CASSLGDRAGNTIYF.

This clone was seen a single time. The chain couples TRBV24-1 to TRBJ1-4, with unresolved D. V shed 2 bases and J shed 7 bases, with 4 bases lying between them. The V gene's germline CDR1 is KGHDR and CDR2 SFDVKD. The CDR3 contains 12 residues. CDR3 in amino acids: CATSDWGEKLFF. Written as DNA, the CDR3 is TGTGCCACCAGTGATTGGGGTGAAAAACTGTTTTTT.

The rearrangement links TRBV27 to TRBJ2-5, with D perhaps TRBD2 (5 bases). V lost 4 bases, J lost 5 bases, and 14 bases lay in between. CDR1 is MNHEY, CDR2 SMNVEV, per germline (reference sequence). CDR3 size: 14 residues. The CDR3 DNA follows: TGTGCCAGCAGTTGGTCTCGGGGTTGGGAGACCCAGTACTTC. It is translated as CASSWSRGWETQYF.

This clone turned up a few times. The CDR3 loop reads CASSSSQGAALHF. CDR3 bases: TGCGCCAGCAGCAGCTCTCAGGGTGCTGCCCTCCACTTT. The chain has TRBV10-1 and TRBJ1-6, with D maybe TRBD1 (5 bases). This CDR3 has 13 amino acids. Germline loops: CDR1 WNHNN, CDR2 SYGVQD (reference sequence). V was shortened by 6 bases and J by 14 bases, with 17 bases between the two germline ends.

The table lists this clone with a count of one. The V and J genes are TRBV9 and TRBJ2-7, with D unclear. This CDR3 comprises 15 residues. The V gene's germline CDR1 is SGDLS and CDR2 YYNGEE. V dropped 2 bases and J dropped 4 bases, with 16 bases sitting between them. The CDR3 DNA follows: TGTGCCAGCAGCGTTTCGTATGGTAGTTTTTACGAGCAGTACTTC. Translation gives CASSVSYGSFYEQYF.

To note about this clone: This sample also contains other DNA sequences that code for the same CDR3. The chain joins TRBV9 to TRBJ2-1; 8 nucleotides match TRBD1. This CDR3 comprises 15 residues. Trimming at V came to 0 bases and at J to 2 bases, leaving 1 base not matched to a gene. CDR1 and CDR2 from the germline V gene are SGDLS and YYNGEE. The CDR3 DNA reads as TGTGCCAGCAGCGTAGGCAGGGGGCCCTACAATGAGCAGTTCTTC. Translated: CASSVGRGPYNEQFF.